The 22 T cell receptor beta chains below all came from one sample that was sequenced in a study of shared clonotypes between healthy human individuals. Libraries were prepared by immunoSEQ multiplex PCR; TCRdb keeps only in-frame clonotypes and omits some of them. Among roughly 2 million clones, roughly 94% were seen once, and the ten largest hold roughly 0.13%. Sequenced sample: naive CD4+ T cells sorted from blood. Subset reported: CD45RA+ positively selected. The receptors here all came from a man aged 18 to 29 in good health.

The rearrangement uses TRBV6-5 and TRBJ2-7; 9 nucleotides match TRBD1. Germline lookup yields CDR1 MNHEY and CDR2 SVGAGI. The CDR3 runs to 16 residues. The junction had 6 bases not matched to a gene; V was cut back by 0 bases and J by 3 bases. The CDR3 DNA is TGTGCCAGCAGTTACTCGGCGGGACAGGGTTTCTACGAGCAGTACTTC. Translating it yields CASSYSAGQGFYEQYF.

Turning to this clone: This specimen includes other DNA sequences encoding the same CDR3. This chain uses TRBV28 with TRBJ2-2; D remains unclear. V shed 2 bases and J shed 2 bases, with 6 bases lying between them. CDR1 MDHEN and CDR2 SYDVKM come from the germline V gene. The CDR3 spans 14 residues. In nucleotides, the CDR3 is TGTGCCAGCAGTTTACGGGCTAACACCGGGGAGCTGTTTTTT. Translation gives CASSLRANTGELFF.

The CDR3 DNA reads TGTGCCAGCAGCGCCTACAGCGGAGGTGGGGCCAACGTCCTGACTTTC. It specifies CASSAYSGGGANVLTF. This chain connects TRBV5-5 to TRBJ2-6; possible D gene TRBD2, 5 bases. The CDR3 is 16 residues long. Germline V gene sequence: CDR1 SGHKS, CDR2 YYEKEE (reference sequence). The germline V and J ends were trimmed by 4 bases and 3 bases, with 14 bases remaining between them.

This clone was picked up one time. The chain joins TRBV6-6 to TRBJ2-3; no clear D. Germline assignment: CDR1 MNHNY and CDR2 SVGAGI (reference sequence). V lost 6 bases and J lost 6, with 10 bases in between. CDR3 size: 12 residues. The CDR3 here is CASRTGWDTQYF. For the CDR3, the DNA is TGTGCCAGCAGAACCGGATGGGATACGCAGTATTTT.

Points on this clone: This specimen includes other DNA sequences encoding the same CDR3. The V gene is TRBV30, the J gene TRBJ2-5; no clear D gene. V was cut by 4 bases and J by 4 bases, with 13 bases left in between. CDR3 length: 13 amino acids. CDR1 is GTSNPN and CDR2 is SVGIG in the germline V gene (reference sequence). DNA of the CDR3: TGTGCCTGGAAGGGTACCAAAGCAGAGACCCAGTACTTC. It specifies CAWKGTKAETQYF.

This clone is a singleton in its sample. The CDR3 reads CASSLPTANYGYTF. The DNA for the CDR3 is TGTGCCAGCAGCTTGCCGACAGCCAACTATGGCTACACCTTC. The V gene is TRBV7-2, the J gene TRBJ1-2; D may be TRBD1 (5 bases). V dropped 3 bases and J dropped 2 bases, with 10 bases sitting between them. This CDR3 spans 14 amino acids. Germline CDR1 is SGHTA and CDR2 is FQGNSA.

This clone was counted once. The J gene is TRBJ1-1, the V gene TRBV5-1; D might be TRBD1 (6 bases). Germline V gene lookup returns CDR1 SGHRS and CDR2 YFSETQ. The V and J ends lost 7 bases and 1 base respectively, with 14 bases between them. The CDR3 contains 14 residues. CDR3 bases: TGCGCCAGCCGCCGGGGGCGCGAGAACACTGAAGCTTTCTTT. Amino acids: CASRRGRENTEAFF. Combining the CDR3 with reference TRBV5-1 and TRBJ1-1 gives the whole variable domain KAGVTQTPRYLIKTRGQQVTLSCSPISGHRSVSWYQQTPGQGLQFLFEYFSETQRNKGNFPGRFSGRQFSNSRSEMNVSTLELGDSALYLCASRRGRENTEAFFGQGTRLTVV.

The chain has TRBV6-6 and TRBJ2-3; D is ambiguous. The CDR3 covers 15 residues. The germline CDR1 and CDR2 sequences are MNHNY and SVGAGI (reference sequence). Trimming cost V 0 bases and J 1 base, with 8 bases left between them. The CDR3 DNA sequence: TGTGCCAGCAGTTACTCGCCACTCCGCACAGATACGCAGTATTTT. Amino acids: CASSYSPLRTDTQYF.

The V gene is TRBV6-1, the J gene TRBJ2-7; 9 positions match TRBD1. Germline V gene data show CDR1 as MNHNS and CDR2 as SASEGT. The length of the CDR3 is 15 residues. V lost 1 base to trimming and J lost 3 bases; unmatched junction nucleotides: 4. This chain's CDR3 is CASSEDTGGLYEQYF. DNA for the CDR3: TGTGCCAGCAGTGAAGATACAGGGGGCCTCTACGAGCAGTACTTC.

The chain recombines TRBV27 with TRBJ2-7, with TRBD1 identical over 7 bases. There are 17 residues in the CDR3. CDR1 and CDR2 from the germline V gene are MNHEY and SMNVEV (reference sequence). V gave up 6 bases and J gave up 2 bases; unmatched junction bases: 16. The CDR3 bases are TGTGCCAGCAGCACTTGGGGAGAAATGACAGGGACCTACGAGCAGTACTTC. Translating it yields CASSTWGEMTGTYEQYF.

This rearrangement joins TRBV2 to TRBJ2-2; D gene unclear. The CDR3 runs 11 residues. The germline V gene has CDR1 SNHLY and CDR2 FYNNEI. V was shortened by 11 bases and J by 4 bases, with 8 bases between the two germline ends. Here the CDR3 reads CAGSSTGELFF. In DNA, the CDR3 is TGTGCCGGATCTAGCACCGGGGAGCTGTTTTTT.

A word on this clone: Within the sample, other DNA sequences also encode this same CDR3. This chain connects TRBV10-1 to TRBJ2-3; D unclear. This CDR3 is 13 amino acids long. The germline V and J ends were trimmed by 0 bases and 3 bases, with 4 bases remaining between them. Germline V CDR1 and CDR2: WNHNN, SYGVQD (reference sequence). The CDR3 spells CASSESGTDTQYF. DNA for the CDR3: TGCGCCAGCAGTGAGTCAGGGACAGATACGCAGTATTTT.

J is TRBJ2-7 and V is TRBV5-1, with 12 bases matching TRBD2. V dropped 3 bases and J dropped 5; count of bases not matched to a gene: 12. The CDR3 totals 17 residues. From germline, CDR1 is SGHRS and CDR2 YFSETQ. The CDR3: CASSWPVTSGRIHEQYF. The CDR3 coding sequence is TGCGCCAGCAGCTGGCCCGTTACTAGCGGGAGGATCCACGAGCAGTACTTC. The full variable domain, its missing parts supplied by reference TRBV5-1 and TRBJ2-7, is KAGVTQTPRYLIKTRGQQVTLSCSPISGHRSVSWYQQTPGQGLQFLFEYFSETQRNKGNFPGRFSGRQFSNSRSEMNVSTLELGDSALYLCASSWPVTSGRIHEQYFGPGTRLTVT.

The chain recombines TRBV29-1 with TRBJ2-3, with D possibly being TRBD2 (6 bases). The V and J ends lost 7 bases and 0 bases respectively, with 20 bases between them. Germline V gene data show CDR1 as SQVTM and CDR2 as ANQGSEA. The length of the CDR3 is 16 residues. DNA of the CDR3: TGCAGCGCCGCCGGAGGGTCTCTTCTTAGCACAGATACGCAGTATTTT. Residues: CSAAGGSLLSTDTQYF.

The V gene is TRBV6-1, the J gene TRBJ2-1; 7 bases map to TRBD2. The V gene's germline CDR1 is MNHNS and CDR2 SASEGT. V gave up 3 bases and J gave up 0 bases; unmatched junction bases: 8. The CDR3 has 17 amino acids. The CDR3 protein is CASSETWGLSSYNEQFF. CDR3 nucleotides: TGTGCCAGCAGTGAGACGTGGGGACTAAGCTCCTACAATGAGCAGTTCTTC.

In DNA, the CDR3 is TGTGCCAGCAGCATTCAGGGGGGAACCTACGAGCAGTACTTC. Translated, it gives CASSIQGGTYEQYF. The chain links TRBV5-4 to TRBJ2-7, with D perhaps TRBD1 (7 bases). Germline lookup yields CDR1 SGHNT and CDR2 YYREEE (reference sequence). The CDR3 consists of 14 residues. Trimming took off 4 bases at V and 2 bases at J, with 13 bases between the two ends.

CDR3 nucleotides: TGTGCCAGCAGTGGAGGGGGCCTCACTGAAGCTTTCTTT. It specifies CASSGGGLTEAFF. The chain carries TRBV6-1 and TRBJ1-1; 7 positions agree with TRBD1. The CDR3 length is 13 residues. The V gene's germline CDR1 is MNHNS and CDR2 SASEGT. With 4 bases clipped from V and 4 bases from J, the junction kept 3 bases outside the gene matches.

The V call is TRBV27, the J call TRBJ1-6, with TRBD1 matching over 7 bases. The CDR3 length is 15 residues. The germline V gene encodes CDR1 MNHEY and CDR2 SMNVEV (reference sequence). V dropped 7 bases and J dropped 7; count of bases not matched to a gene: 10. The CDR3 reads CASTWTGSSNSPLHF. CDR3 DNA sequence: TGTGCCAGCACTTGGACAGGCTCTTCGAATTCACCCCTCCACTTT.

Notes on this clone: Other DNA sequences in this sample translate to the same CDR3. The V call is TRBV5-1, the J call TRBJ2-7; 8 bases line up with TRBD2. CDR1 is SGHRS, CDR2 YFSETQ, per germline. V lost 2 bases to trimming and J lost 0 bases; unmatched junction nucleotides: 4. The CDR3 length is 15 residues. This CDR3 reads CASSLLAESSYEQYF. CDR3 coding DNA: TGCGCCAGCAGCTTACTAGCGGAAAGCTCCTACGAGCAGTACTTC.

The chain links TRBV14 to TRBJ2-7; 9 bases map to TRBD1. Germline V gene lookup returns CDR1 SGHDN and CDR2 FVKESK. Trimming cost V 5 bases and J 2 bases; bases outside gene matches: 7. The CDR3 runs to 15 residues. The CDR3 reads CASSIPGTGPYEQYF. CDR3 DNA: TGTGCCAGCAGCATTCCCGGGACAGGGCCCTACGAGCAGTACTTC.

This chain uses TRBV4-1 with TRBJ1-3; no clear D gene. The germline V gene encodes CDR1 MGHRA and CDR2 YSYEKL. Trimming stripped 3 bases from V and 0 bases from J, with 12 bases between. The CDR3 totals 16 residues. For the CDR3, the DNA is TGCGCCAGCAGCCAGATGGGAACCTACTCTGGAAACACCATATATTTT. Protein product: CASSQMGTYSGNTIYF.

The chain employs TRBV29-1 and TRBJ2-1; no clear D gene. Germline V CDR1 and CDR2: SQVTM, ANQGSEA. The CDR3 is made up of 14 amino acids. Trimming removed 3 bases at V and 0 bases at J, with 9 bases between. The CDR3 nucleotides are TGCAGCGTTGAGGGATCAGGCTCCTACAATGAGCAGTTCTTC. Protein: CSVEGSGSYNEQFF.